This T cell receptor beta chain was profiled in a study of shared clonotypes between healthy human individuals. Evenly divided among several immunoSEQ plates was the genomic DNA of each subset. Repertoires were generated with immunoSEQ multiplex PCR, while TCRdb's copy carries only in-frame clones and drops some. This sample has under 650,000 clones, with about 96% found just once. The CDR3 covers 14 residues. With 4 bases clipped from V and 6 bases from J, the junction kept 4 bases outside the gene matches. The germline V gene has CDR1 MNHEY and CDR2 SVGAGI. Sequencing was done on a sample of naive CD4+ T cells sorted from blood. Subset: CD45RA+ positively selected. The sequence was obtained from a woman aged 30 to 39 in good health. The chain carries TRBV6-5 and TRBJ2-3; 10 bases match TRBD1. DNA for the CDR3: TGTGCCAGCAGTTTTGACAGGGGGCTGGATACGCAGTATTTT. Translating gives CASSFDRGLDTQYF.